The 20 T cell receptor beta chains below all came from one sample that was sequenced in a study of graft-versus-host responses after intestinal transplantation (dated by TCRdb to about 2021). No antigen has been identified for these receptors. Libraries came from the immunoSEQ multiplex PCR assay. In its TCRdb copy, this immuneACCESS table keeps in-frame sequences only and misses some clones. Where compared with another copy, unresolved V genes explain less than half of these, and the others have no known cause. The sample yields 70,000 to 95,000 clones; roughly 91% were counted once. The top ten clones comprise about 1.1% of the sample. Read against the paper, the sample's time point label means: cells obtained before transplantation from donor or recipient. Material: unstimulated CD8+ T cells sorted from spleen or lymph node cells, obtained before transplant. The receptors stem from a human donor who was the organ donor for an intestinal transplant.

The chain joins TRBV13 to TRBJ2-3; TRBD2 aligns across 11 bases. This CDR3 region has 16 residues. The ends lost 5 bases at V and 2 bases at J; junction bases unmatched: 6. Germline V gene lookup returns CDR1 PRHDT and CDR2 FYEKMQ (reference sequence). As DNA, the CDR3 is TGTGCCAGCAGCGAGGGACTAGCGGCGACCACAGATACGCAGTATTTT. Translated, it gives CASSEGLAATTDTQYF. The variable domain in full, with the rest retrieved from reference TRBV13 and TRBJ2-3, is AAGVIQSPRHLIKEKRETATLKCYPIPRHDTVYWYQQGPGQDPQFLISFYEKMQSDKGSIPDRFSAQQFSDYHSELNMSSLELGDSALYFCASSEGLAATTDTQYFGPGTRLTVL.

The chain recombines TRBV5-1 with TRBJ2-7; 8 bases match TRBD2. Germline loops: CDR1 SGHRS, CDR2 YFSETQ. The length of the CDR3 is 14 residues. J lost 2 bases, V lost 2 bases, and 3 bases had no gene match. Here the CDR3 reads CASSFAGGTYEQYF. The CDR3 nucleotides read TGCGCCAGCAGCTTCGCGGGAGGAACCTACGAGCAGTACTTC.

This clone was detected a few times. J is TRBJ1-1 and V is TRBV6-6; D is possibly TRBD1 (5 bases). This CDR3 has 14 amino acids. V was trimmed by 2 bases and J by 6 bases, leaving 13 bases between them. Germline V CDR1 and CDR2: MNHNY, SVGAGI (reference sequence). DNA of the CDR3: TGTGCCAGCAGTTACCTCGCCAGGGAACCTGAAGCTTTCTTT. Translating it yields CASSYLAREPEAFF.

The chain links TRBV6-6 to TRBJ1-2, with D maybe TRBD1 (6 bases). Germline CDR1 and CDR2: MNHNY and SVGAGI (reference sequence). The germline V and J ends were trimmed by 1 base and 4 bases, with 10 bases remaining between them. The CDR3 is made up of 14 amino acids. Written as DNA, the CDR3 is TGTGCCAGCAGTTACTGTCGGGGGGCCTATGGCTACACCTTC. Amino acids: CASSYCRGAYGYTF.

V usage is TRBV6-5 and J usage is TRBJ2-2; D unresolved. There are 13 residues in the CDR3. The ends were cut back, 2 bases at V and 5 bases at J, with 6 bases in the middle. Germline values: CDR1 MNHEY, CDR2 SVGAGI. The CDR3 reads CASSYTVTGELFF. In nucleotides, the CDR3 is TGTGCCAGCAGTTACACTGTGACCGGGGAGCTGTTTTTT.

The V call is TRBV7-9, the J call TRBJ1-1; no firm D call. V lost 6 bases, J lost 3 bases, and 11 bases lay in between. The CDR3 length is 13 residues. Germline V lookup: CDR1 SEHNR, CDR2 FQNEAQ (reference sequence). The CDR3 DNA sequence: TGTGCCAGCAGGGGCGTTCTCGACACTGAAGCTTTCTTT. This sequence encodes CASRGVLDTEAFF. Using reference TRBV7-9 and TRBJ1-1 for the parts outside the CDR3, the full variable domain is DTGVSQNPRHKITKRGQNVTFRCDPISEHNRLYWYRQTLGQGPEFLTYFQNEAQLEKSRLLSDRFSAERPKGSFSTLEIQRTEQGDSAMYLCASRGVLDTEAFFGQGTRLTVV.

The chain has TRBV15 and TRBJ2-1; 8 bases line up with TRBD1. The CDR3 extends over 17 amino acids. In germline, CDR1 is LNHNV, CDR2 YYDKDF (reference sequence). V was pared by 0 bases and J by 7 bases, with 11 bases of the junction left unmatched. The CDR3 loop is CATSRDKQGVLGNEQFF. CDR3 nucleotides: TGTGCCACCAGCAGAGATAAACAGGGGGTATTGGGGAATGAGCAGTTCTTC.

V is TRBV6-1 and J is TRBJ2-3, with D unresolved. Trimming took 3 bases from V and 0 from J, leaving 19 bases between them. Germline CDR1 is MNHNS and CDR2 is SASEGT. The CDR3 is 18 amino acids. CDR3 sequence: CASSDSLLKLPSTDTQYF. DNA for the CDR3: TGTGCCAGCAGTGATTCCCTACTGAAGTTGCCTAGCACAGATACGCAGTATTTT.

The genes are TRBV25-1 and TRBJ2-5; D possibly corresponds to TRBD2 (6 bases). The DNA end favors TRBJ2-7, so the J call may be wrong. CDR1 MGHDK and CDR2 SYGVNS come from the germline V gene. CDR3 length: 12 amino acids. The CDR3 reads CASGTSDYEQYF. CDR3 coding DNA: TGTGCCAGCGGGACTTCTGATTACGAGCAGTACTTC.

The chain uses TRBV15 and TRBJ2-7; TRBD1 aligns across 9 bases. Trimming removed 8 bases from V and 9 bases from J; junction bases left unmatched: 23. Looked up from germline, CDR1 is LNHNV and CDR2 is YYDKDF (reference sequence). The CDR3 runs 17 residues. The CDR3 nucleotides are TGTGCCACCTCAGGGACAGGGTCTCTACGCGGACCCGTCCGGCAGTACTTC. Its translation is CATSGTGSLRGPVRQYF.

This clone occurred once. The rearrangement uses TRBV19 and TRBJ2-5; 7 bases match TRBD1. The DNA matches TRBJ2-7 better at its end, which makes the J call doubtful. The CDR3 runs to 14 residues. Germline V gives CDR1 LNHDA, CDR2 SQIVND (reference sequence). CDR3 DNA: TGTGCCAGTAGCATCGACAGGGAGATTTACGAGCAGTACTTC. It encodes CASSIDREIYEQYF.

V gene TRBV5-1 combines with J gene TRBJ2-7; the match to TRBD2 covers 12 bases. CDR1 is SGHRS and CDR2 is YFSETQ in the germline V gene. J gave up 6 bases and V 4 bases, and 5 bases lay outside the gene matches. This CDR3 has 14 residues. This CDR3 is CASSMTSGGSEQYF. The CDR3 bases are TGCGCCAGCAGCATGACTAGCGGGGGCTCCGAGCAGTACTTC. Full variable domain (outside the CDR3, taken from reference TRBV5-1 and TRBJ2-7): KAGVTQTPRYLIKTRGQQVTLSCSPISGHRSVSWYQQTPGQGLQFLFEYFSETQRNKGNFPGRFSGRQFSNSRSEMNVSTLELGDSALYLCASSMTSGGSEQYFGPGTRLTVT.

The chain uses TRBV18 and TRBJ1-1; TRBD1 agrees at 8 bases. This CDR3 is built from 15 residues. Germline V CDR1 and CDR2: KGHSH, LQKENI. V trimming: 7 bases; J trimming: 3 bases; junction bases outside the gene matches: 10. CDR3 protein: CASYTPGGGDTEAFF. In nucleotides, the CDR3 is TGTGCCAGCTATACACCAGGGGGCGGGGACACTGAAGCTTTCTTT.

The gene calls are TRBV6-5 and TRBJ1-2; a possible D gene is TRBD1 (5 bases). CDR1 and CDR2 (germline): MNHEY, SVGAGI. This CDR3 comprises 14 residues. Trimming took 2 bases from V and 3 from J, leaving 10 bases between them. The CDR3 reads CASSYGATDYGYTF. CDR3 DNA: TGTGCCAGCAGTTACGGGGCCACGGACTATGGCTACACCTTC.

This chain connects TRBV4-1 to TRBJ2-3; TRBD2 agrees at 10 bases. This CDR3 is built from 17 residues. After removal of 0 bases from V and 4 bases from J, the junction contained 7 bases not matched to a gene. CDR1 and CDR2 (germline): MGHRA, YSYEKL. CDR3 nucleotides: TGCGCCAGCAGCCAAGACCCACAGCGGGGGGGCGCAGATACGCAGTATTTT. Amino acids: CASSQDPQRGGADTQYF.

The chain's CDR3 is CASSMGGTEAFF. CDR3 bases: TGTGCCAGTAGTATGGGGGGCACTGAAGCTTTCTTT. The chain combines TRBV19 with TRBJ1-1, with a possible D match to TRBD1 (5 bases). Germline CDR1 reads LNHDA; CDR2 reads SQIVND (reference sequence). Trimming removed 3 bases from V and 4 bases from J, with 6 bases in between. CDR3 size: 12 residues.

J is TRBJ1-1 and V is TRBV27, with a weak D call TRBD1 (5 bases). Germline assignment: CDR1 MNHEY and CDR2 SMNVEV (reference sequence). The V end lost 3 bases, the J end lost 2 bases, and 13 bases lay between the germline ends. The CDR3 length is 15 residues. CDR3 DNA sequence: TGTGCCAGCAGTTTGCAGGGAGGACTAAACACTGAAGCTTTCTTT. Protein product: CASSLQGGLNTEAFF.

The chain combines TRBV28 with TRBJ1-1, with a weak D call TRBD1 (6 bases). V was pared by 6 bases and J by 1 base, with 15 bases between. Germline V lookup: CDR1 MDHEN, CDR2 SYDVKM. CDR3 length equals 15 residues. CDR3 sequence (DNA): TGTGCCAGCAGCAAAAAGGGGGAATGGAACACTGAAGCTTTCTTT. Its translation is CASSKKGEWNTEAFF.

The chain combines TRBV7-6 with TRBJ2-3; D is ambiguous. CDR3 size: 14 residues. Deletions cut 3 bases from V and 1 base from J, with 8 bases between. Per germline, CDR1 SGHVS and CDR2 FNYEAQ. CDR3 region: CASSFTRGTDTQYF. The DNA of the CDR3 is TGTGCCAGCAGCTTTACCCGCGGCACAGATACGCAGTATTTT.

This rearrangement joins TRBV7-9 to TRBJ2-3; D gene unclear. Germline values: CDR1 SEHNR, CDR2 FQNEAQ (reference sequence). Trimming took 4 bases from V and 2 from J, leaving 10 bases between them. The CDR3 loop spans 14 amino acids. The CDR3 is CASSSWQDTDTQYF. In nucleotides, the CDR3 is TGTGCCAGCAGCTCATGGCAGGACACAGATACGCAGTATTTT. The entire variable domain, with the rest obtained from reference TRBV7-9 and TRBJ2-3, is as follows: DTGVSQNPRHKITKRGQNVTFRCDPISEHNRLYWYRQTLGQGPEFLTYFQNEAQLEKSRLLSDRFSAERPKGSFSTLEIQRTEQGDSAMYLCASSSWQDTDTQYFGPGTRLTVL.